The 27 T cell receptor beta chains given below trace back to one sample, sequenced in a study of shared clonotypes between healthy human individuals. Profiling relied on immunoSEQ multiplex PCR, and the TCRdb table lists in-frame clones only, not all of them. The table has under 1,900,000 clones, just under 99% seen once. The sequencing input was naive CD4+ T cells sorted from blood. Subset denoted: CD45RA+ positively selected. These receptors were collected from a man aged 30 to 39 in good health.

The chain is built from TRBV11-2 and TRBJ2-2; 7 positions match TRBD1. With V trimmed by 6 bases and J by 0 bases, 10 bases remained unmatched. The CDR3 is 17 residues long. Germline-derived CDR1 and CDR2 are SGHAT and FQNNGV. The DNA of the CDR3 is TGTGCCAGCAGGCGGCCCCGGACAGGCACGAACACCGGGGAGCTGTTTTTT. Its protein product is CASRRPRTGTNTGELFF. The full variable domain, its missing parts supplied by reference TRBV11-2 and TRBJ2-2, is EAGVAQSPRYKIIEKRQSVAFWCNPISGHATLYWYQQILGQGPKLLIQFQNNGVVDDSQLPKDRFSAERLKGVDSTLKIQPAKLEDSAVYLCASRRPRTGTNTGELFFGEGSRLTVL.

The table lists this clone with a count of one. The chain carries TRBV30 and TRBJ1-4; D may be TRBD1 (6 bases). The CDR3 is 14 amino acids. V lost 2 bases and J 7 bases, leaving 14 bases between the germline ends. The germline V gene has CDR1 GTSNPN and CDR2 SVGIG (reference sequence). CDR3 sequence (DNA): TGTGCCTGGAGTAAGCAGGGGCCAGGTGAAAAACTGTTTTTT. Translated: CAWSKQGPGEKLFF.

Comment on this clone: Other DNA sequences in the sample encode the same CDR3. DNA for the CDR3: TGTGCCAGCAGCCTCGACAGCTACAATGAGCAGTTCTTC. This gives the protein CASSLDSYNEQFF. J is TRBJ2-1 and V is TRBV5-6, with D perhaps TRBD1 (5 bases). CDR1 and CDR2 (germline): SGHDT, YYEEEE. This CDR3 is built from 13 residues. V was clipped by 4 bases and J by 3 bases, with 8 bases between them.

This chain joins TRBV6-5 and TRBJ2-3; D uncertain. CDR1 and CDR2 (germline): MNHEY, SVGAGI. Trimming took off 5 bases at V and 2 bases at J, with 11 bases between the two ends. The CDR3 has 14 amino acids. Written as DNA, the CDR3 is TGTGCCAGCAGTCCCCTCTTTAACACAGATACGCAGTATTTT. It codes for CASSPLFNTDTQYF.

Notes on this clone: Different DNA sequences within this sample yield the same CDR3. The genes are TRBV15 and TRBJ2-7; D gene uncertain. CDR3 length equals 14 residues. V lost 0 bases to trimming and J lost 0 bases, with 6 bases between them. The V gene's germline CDR1 is LNHNV and CDR2 YYDKDF (reference sequence). The CDR3 nucleotides read TGTGCCACCAGCAGAGATTTCAGCTCCTACGAGCAGTACTTC. Amino acids: CATSRDFSSYEQYF.

The V and J genes are TRBV7-9 and TRBJ2-7; D possibly corresponds to TRBD1 (6 bases). Per the germline V gene, CDR1 is SEHNR and CDR2 is FQNEAQ (reference sequence). The CDR3 has 16 residues. The germline V and J ends were trimmed by 6 bases and 2 bases, with 20 bases remaining between them. The CDR3 reads CASSPTSGHGTYEQYF. CDR3 DNA: TGTGCCAGCAGTCCCACCTCGGGACACGGTACCTACGAGCAGTACTTC.

The chain couples TRBV5-1 to TRBJ2-3; 7 nucleotides align to TRBD1. The V gene's germline CDR1 is SGHRS and CDR2 YFSETQ. V lost 4 bases and J lost 0; bases outside the gene matches: 5. The CDR3 extends over 15 amino acids. The CDR3 is CASSGTGVSTDTQYF. DNA for the CDR3: TGCGCCAGCAGCGGAACAGGGGTTAGCACAGATACGCAGTATTTT. Drawing the rest from reference TRBV5-1 and TRBJ2-3, the complete variable domain is KAGVTQTPRYLIKTRGQQVTLSCSPISGHRSVSWYQQTPGQGLQFLFEYFSETQRNKGNFPGRFSGRQFSNSRSEMNVSTLELGDSALYLCASSGTGVSTDTQYFGPGTRLTVL.

The gene calls are TRBV5-4 and TRBJ2-3, with 10 nucleotides matching TRBD2. After removal of 10 bases from V and 2 bases from J, the junction contained 10 bases not matched to a gene. This CDR3 comprises 15 residues. The V gene's germline CDR1 is SGHNT and CDR2 YYREEE (reference sequence). CDR3 nucleotides: TGTGCCGAAACTTCCGGGACTAGCGTCACAGATACGCAGTATTTT. Translated: CAETSGTSVTDTQYF.

The chain recombines TRBV7-9 with TRBJ2-7; 9 bases agree with TRBD1. CDR1 and CDR2 (germline): SEHNR, FQNEAQ (reference sequence). V trimming: 0 bases; J trimming: 7 bases; junction bases outside the gene matches: 4. This CDR3 region has 14 residues. The CDR3 sequence is CASSLAQGAREQYF. CDR3 nucleotide sequence: TGTGCCAGCAGCTTAGCACAGGGGGCTAGGGAGCAGTACTTC.

V gene TRBV5-1 combines with J gene TRBJ2-7; a possible D gene is TRBD1 (6 bases). V shed 1 base and J shed 0 bases, with 14 bases lying between them. The CDR3 contains 16 residues. Germline V lookup: CDR1 SGHRS, CDR2 YFSETQ. The DNA for the CDR3 is TGCGCCAGCAGCTTGACTACCAGGACAGCCTCCTACGAGCAGTACTTC. Translated, it gives CASSLTTRTASYEQYF.

The chain recombines TRBV12-1 with TRBJ2-1; the tabulated D call, TRBD2, remains unverified against the DNA. TRBV12-1 is a pseudogene locus. The CDR3 extends over 15 amino acids. The CDR3 DNA reads TGTGCCAGCAGCTTTGGTCTAGCGGGGTACAATGAGCAGTTCTTC. Translating it yields CASSFGLAGYNEQFF.

The chain joins TRBV27 to TRBJ2-1, with 10 bases that match TRBD2. The CDR3 length is 16 residues. V lost 6 bases and J lost 6; bases outside the gene matches: 11. The V gene's germline CDR1 is MNHEY and CDR2 SMNVEV (reference sequence). The CDR3 nucleotides are TGTGCCAGCAGATCAAAGCGGGAGGGCCGTCTCAATGAGCAGTTCTTC. Translation: CASRSKREGRLNEQFF.

The chain is built from TRBV4-1 and TRBJ2-7; D might be TRBD2 (6 bases). This CDR3 is built from 16 residues. Trimming stripped 0 bases from V and 0 bases from J, with 12 bases between. Per germline, CDR1 MGHRA and CDR2 YSYEKL. The CDR3 region is CASSQDASGFSYEQYF. The CDR3 DNA sequence: TGCGCCAGCAGCCAAGATGCGAGCGGGTTCTCCTACGAGCAGTACTTC.

The chain is built from TRBV9 and TRBJ2-5, with D hard to call. The V end lost 0 bases, the J end lost 1 base, and 10 bases lay between the germline ends. This CDR3 spans 15 amino acids. Germline V CDR1 and CDR2: SGDLS, YYNGEE. The CDR3 loop reads CASSVGASTQETQYF. CDR3 nucleotides: TGTGCCAGCAGCGTAGGGGCTAGTACCCAAGAGACCCAGTACTTC. The full variable domain, rest sourced from reference TRBV9 and TRBJ2-5, is DSGVTQTPKHLITATGQRVTLRCSPRSGDLSVYWYQQSLDQGLQFLIQYYNGEERAKGNILERFSAQQFPDLHSELNLSSLELGDSALYFCASSVGASTQETQYFGPGTRLLVL.

Worth noting for this clone: Other nucleotide sequences from this sample produce the same CDR3. This chain uses TRBV19 with TRBJ2-5, with D unresolved. This CDR3 contains 12 residues. Trimming took off 5 bases at V and 5 bases at J, with 9 bases between the two ends. The V gene's germline CDR1 is LNHDA and CDR2 SQIVND (reference sequence). CDR3 coding DNA: TGTGCCAGTAGTCCCCGTGGGGAGACCCAGTACTTC. This encodes CASSPRGETQYF.

V usage is TRBV6-1 and J usage is TRBJ1-5; D is possibly TRBD1 (6 bases). Trimming stripped 1 base from V and 6 bases from J, with 13 bases between. This CDR3 has 15 amino acids. The germline gives CDR1 MNHNS, CDR2 SASEGT. The CDR3 here is CASSEGAGAGQPQHF. The CDR3 DNA sequence: TGTGCCAGCAGTGAAGGGGCAGGGGCGGGTCAGCCCCAGCATTTT.

This chain uses TRBV5-4 with TRBJ1-4, with D possibly being TRBD1 (6 bases). Germline values: CDR1 SGHNT, CDR2 YYREEE (reference sequence). There are 16 residues in the CDR3. V dropped 3 bases and J dropped 3 bases, with 15 bases sitting between them. The CDR3 region has the DNA TGTGCCAGCAGCTCAAAAACAGGGACTGCTAATGAAAAACTGTTTTTT. As protein: CASSSKTGTANEKLFF. Complete variable domain (other parts from reference TRBV5-4 and TRBJ1-4): ETGVTQSPTHLIKTRGQQVTLRCSSQSGHNTVSWYQQALGQGPQFIFQYYREEENGRGNFPPRFSGLQFPNYSSELNVNALELDDSALYLCASSSKTGTANEKLFFGSGTQLSVL.

V and J are TRBV18 and TRBJ1-4; TRBD1 matches at 8 bases. The CDR3 is 14 residues long. Germline values: CDR1 KGHSH, CDR2 LQKENI. The V gene end was trimmed by 4 bases and the J gene end by 11 bases; junction bases not matched to a gene: 9. CDR3 DNA: TGTGCCAGCTCACTATCGACAGGGGAGGGGAAACTGTTTTTT. Protein sequence: CASSLSTGEGKLFF. Full variable domain (outside the CDR3, taken from reference TRBV18 and TRBJ1-4): NAGVMQNPRHLVRRRGQEARLRCSPMKGHSHVYWYRQLPEEGLKFMVYLQKENIIDESGMPKERFSAEFPKEGPSILRIQQVVRGDSAAYFCASSLSTGEGKLFFGSGTQLSVL.

The chain employs TRBV14 and TRBJ2-1; 12 bases agree with TRBD2. The CDR3 runs 19 residues. Trimming removed 0 bases from V and 0 bases from J; junction bases left unmatched: 6. Germline V gives CDR1 SGHDN, CDR2 FVKESK. CDR3 region: CASSQERLAGGPSYNEQFF. The DNA for the CDR3 is TGTGCCAGCAGCCAAGAACGTCTAGCGGGAGGGCCCTCCTACAATGAGCAGTTCTTC.

This chain joins TRBV2 and TRBJ1-2; TRBD1 is a possible D gene (5 bases). V was shortened by 6 bases and J by 5 bases, with 16 bases between the two germline ends. The CDR3 runs to 14 residues. The germline V gene has CDR1 SNHLY and CDR2 FYNNEI. The CDR3 DNA is TGTGCCAGCAGGGACCTAGGGGTGCAATATGGCTACACCTTC. This sequence encodes CASRDLGVQYGYTF.

The chain uses TRBV20-1 and TRBJ2-4, with D perhaps TRBD2 (6 bases). This CDR3 comprises 11 residues. Trimming stripped 6 bases from V and 9 bases from J, with 12 bases between. Germline V gives CDR1 DFQATT, CDR2 SNEGSKA (reference sequence). The chain's CDR3 is CSAPLGGIQYF. In DNA form, the CDR3 reads TGCAGTGCGCCCCTCGGGGGCATTCAGTACTTC.

The CDR3 loop reads CASSPRTGGEAFF. CDR3 nucleotide sequence: TGTGCCAGCTCACCGCGGACAGGGGGCGAAGCTTTCTTT. The chain recombines TRBV18 with TRBJ1-1; TRBD1 matches at 11 bases. The CDR3 contains 13 residues. V shed 3 bases, J shed 8 bases, and the junction held 2 bases outside the gene matches. Germline assignment: CDR1 KGHSH and CDR2 LQKENI.

The chain joins TRBV5-5 to TRBJ1-5, with TRBD1 identical over 12 bases. Germline V lookup: CDR1 SGHKS, CDR2 YYEKEE (reference sequence). V trimming: 2 bases; J trimming: 7 bases; junction bases outside the gene matches: 10. CDR3 length: 17 amino acids. The CDR3 region is CASSFYSGQGARQPQHF. Written as DNA, the CDR3 is TGTGCCAGCAGCTTCTATTCGGGACAGGGGGCTCGGCAGCCCCAGCATTTT.

The CDR3 DNA follows: TGTGCCAGCCGGGGGATGGGGGTTGCCTACAATGAGCAGTTCTTC. It yields the protein CASRGMGVAYNEQFF. The gene calls are TRBV11-2 and TRBJ2-1, with a possible D match to TRBD2 (6 bases). The V and J ends lost 8 bases and 2 bases respectively, with 16 bases between them. The CDR3 spans 15 residues. Germline V lookup: CDR1 SGHAT, CDR2 FQNNGV. Looking up the rest from reference TRBV11-2 and TRBJ2-1 gives the full variable domain: EAGVAQSPRYKIIEKRQSVAFWCNPISGHATLYWYQQILGQGPKLLIQFQNNGVVDDSQLPKDRFSAERLKGVDSTLKIQPAKLEDSAVYLCASRGMGVAYNEQFFGPGTRLTVL.

The J gene is TRBJ2-7, the V gene TRBV6-1, with no clear D. The germline CDR1 and CDR2 sequences are MNHNS and SASEGT. The CDR3 contains 14 residues. Trimming stripped 2 bases from V and 5 bases from J, with 13 bases between. In DNA, the CDR3 is TGTGCCAGCAGTGAAAGTGGGCGTCCCCACGAGCAGTACTTC. It translates to CASSESGRPHEQYF.

The J gene is TRBJ1-4, the V gene TRBV18, with unresolved D. The V end was cut by 3 bases, the J end by 5 bases, with 22 bases between. CDR3 length: 18 residues. Germline V CDR1 and CDR2: KGHSH, LQKENI. CDR3 sequence (DNA): TGTGCCAGCTCACCCCCTGTGGCCACCGAGGGAATCAATGAAAAACTGTTTTTT. This translates into CASSPPVATEGINEKLFF.

This chain joins TRBV7-9 and TRBJ2-1; 13 positions agree with TRBD2. Per the germline V gene, CDR1 is SEHNR and CDR2 is FQNEAQ (reference sequence). CDR3 length: 15 residues. The junction had 9 bases not matched to a gene; V was cut back by 3 bases and J by 13 bases. The DNA of the CDR3 is TGTGCCAGCAGCTTGTTGACTAGCGGGGGGACCCCTCAGTTCTTC. Translating it yields CASSLLTSGGTPQFF.